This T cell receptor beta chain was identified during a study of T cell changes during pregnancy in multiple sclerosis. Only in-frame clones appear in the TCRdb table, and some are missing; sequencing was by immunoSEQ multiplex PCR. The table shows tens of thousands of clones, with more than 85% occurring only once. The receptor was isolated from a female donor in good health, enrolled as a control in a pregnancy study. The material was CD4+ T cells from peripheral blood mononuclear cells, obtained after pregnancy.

The CDR3 region has the DNA TGTGCCACGCACCCAAGGGTGGGGCTCAACACTGAAGCTTTCTTT. Translating gives CATHPRVGLNTEAFF. The chain links TRBV19 to TRBJ1-1, with D possibly being TRBD1 (5 bases). This CDR3 spans 15 amino acids. Trimming cost V 10 bases and J 2 bases, with 20 bases left between them. Germline V gene lookup returns CDR1 LNHDA and CDR2 SQIVND (reference sequence).